The clone carrying this TCR beta chain was counted at least ten times. This sample was included in a study of T cells in Graves' hyperthyroidism and ophthalmopathy. TCR beta CDR3 sequences were amplified from RNA transcripts. The HTBI primer set was used in a first-round RT-PCR of the TCR CDR3. Each CDR3 protein is one row after TCRdb ran MiXCR on the multiplex PCR reads. The table has around 690,000 distinct CDR3 sequences, approximately 15% seen once. Exclusion followed for patients with uncontrolled infection, other autoimmune disease, pregnancy or lactation. The V end lost 3 bases, the J end lost 0 bases, and 17 bases lay between the germline ends. Germline-derived CDR1 and CDR2 are SNHLY and FYNNEI. CDR3 length equals 18 residues.

The rearrangement uses TRBV2 and TRBJ1-4; tentative D call: TRBD1 (5 bases). This receptor was identified in a man aged 50 or older with Graves' hyperthyroidism. Sequencing used blood. The CDR3 DNA reads TGTGCCAGCAGTGAGTGGGGGTTGAAGAGTGCAACTAATGAAAAACTGTTTTTT. This encodes CASSEWGLKSATNEKLFF. Complete variable domain (other parts from reference TRBV2 and TRBJ1-4): EPEVTQTPSHQVTQMGQEVILRCVPISNHLYFYWYRQILGQKVEFLVSFYNNEISEKSEIFDDQFSVERPDGSNFTLKIRSTKLEDSAMYFCASSEWGLKSATNEKLFFGSGTQLSVL.